The source of this TCR beta chain is a study of T cell changes during pregnancy in multiple sclerosis. This clone was seen only once. The table came from immunoSEQ multiplex PCR; TCRdb's copy has only in-frame clones and leaves some out. The data hold tens of thousands of clones, with 75% to 95% observed a single time. V lost 1 base, J lost 2 bases, and 13 bases lay in between. The germline CDR1 and CDR2 sequences are SGDLS and YYNGEE. There are 16 residues in the CDR3. Sequences were derived from CD4+ T cells from peripheral blood mononuclear cells, sampled in the second trimester of pregnancy. The genes are TRBV9 and TRBJ1-3; D gene uncertain. The clonotype was recovered from a female donor with multiple sclerosis, enrolled in a pregnancy study. CDR3 nucleotide sequence: TGTGCCAGCAGCGTACCTCATTCCGGGACTGGAAACACCATATATTTT. Translating gives CASSVPHSGTGNTIYF.